Ten or more counts support the clone carrying this TCR beta chain. No antigen is known for it. The CDR3 contains 15 residues. V shed 5 bases, J shed 1 base, and the junction held 3 bases outside the gene matches. CDR1 is ENHRY, CDR2 SYGVKD, per germline. Each CDR3 protein gets one entry after TCRdb re-called the RT-PCR reads with MiXCR. The table records under 500,000 distinct CDR3 sequences, approximately 11% of them present only once. This entry comes from a study of response to subunit inactivated influenza vaccine. Notes on the study in general: T cells newly recruited by each seasonal influenza vaccination are few, the authors suggested.

This sample comprised PBMCs from blood, obtained roughly 6 weeks after vaccination. This receptor was taken from a middle-aged man who received an inactivated influenza vaccine. The chain recombines TRBV10-3 with TRBJ2-2; 8 positions match TRBD1. The CDR3 region is CAISPTGENTGELFF. CDR3 nucleotide sequence: TGTGCCATCAGTCCGACAGGGGAGAACACCGGGGAGCTGTTTTTT.